Here is one TCR beta chain with its context. The antigen is unknown. PCR primers comprised 60 Vbeta and 13 Jbeta primers. Generated by immunoSEQ multiplex PCR, the TCRdb table keeps only in-frame clones and is missing some. The table lists roughly 200,000 clones, around 82% of them singletons. The source of the sample is a study of cytomegalovirus exposure and HLA in healthy donors. Study-wide results and limits: Other equally common chains were less clonally expanded than HLA-associated TCR beta chains, a later analysis showed. Earlier findings revealed that most TCR beta V segments proved productive either about 87% or about 30% of the time. Some V segments, including TRBV6-2 and TRBV6-3, were excluded as indistinguishable.

V gave up 1 base and J gave up 7 bases, with 8 bases separating them. The CDR3 is 14 amino acids. The chain combines TRBV23-1 with TRBJ1-6; tentative D call: TRBD1 (5 bases). TRBV23-1 qualifies as an ORF whose function is uncertain. The receptor's source is a man in his sixties in good health and CMV-seronegative. Sequenced input: PBMCs. The CDR3 nucleotides read TGCGCCAGCAGTCAATACAGGCTAAATTCACCCCTCCACTTT. This translates into CASSQYRLNSPLHF.